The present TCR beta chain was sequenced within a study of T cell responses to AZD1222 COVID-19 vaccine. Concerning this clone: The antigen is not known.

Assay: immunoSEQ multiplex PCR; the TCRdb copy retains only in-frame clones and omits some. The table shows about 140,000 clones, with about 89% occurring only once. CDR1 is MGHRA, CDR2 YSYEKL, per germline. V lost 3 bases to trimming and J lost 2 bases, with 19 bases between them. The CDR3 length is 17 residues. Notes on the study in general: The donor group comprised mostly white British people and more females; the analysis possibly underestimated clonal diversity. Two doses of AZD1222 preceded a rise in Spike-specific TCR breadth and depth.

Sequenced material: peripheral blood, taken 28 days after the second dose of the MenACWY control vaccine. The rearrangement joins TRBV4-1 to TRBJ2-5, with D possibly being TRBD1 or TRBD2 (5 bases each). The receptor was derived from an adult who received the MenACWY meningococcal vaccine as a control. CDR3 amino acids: CASSHPPARDGQETQYF. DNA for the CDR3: TGCGCCAGCAGCCACCCTCCCGCCCGGGACGGACAAGAGACCCAGTACTTC.